The rows below give T cell receptor beta chains drawn from one sample of a study of blood T cell repertoires in COVID-19. Profiled with immunoSEQ multiplex PCR; TCRdb holds only in-frame clones, not every one. Of some 180,000 clones in the sample, roughly 76% were seen once. The sequencing input was peripheral blood. These receptors all come from a woman in her forties or fifties with active or convalescent COVID-19. Both conserved end residues are part of each CDR3. The D gene is left open where the match is weak. A row's size may be missing; if present it is once, few, many or a size class.

J | V | size | D | CDR3 | DNA
TRBJ2-7 | TRBV19 | . | . | CASSLNRDTYEQYF | TGTGCCAGTAGTTTGAACCGGGACACCTACGAGCAGTACTTC
TRBJ2-2 | TRBV29-1 | few | TRBD1 | CSAWKGAAGELFF | TGCAGCGCCTGGAAGGGGGCCGCCGGGGAGCTGTTTTTT
TRBJ1-1 | TRBV3-1/TRBV3-2 | . | TRBD1 | CASSPGGDRGAFF | TGTGCCAGCAGCCCCGGAGGGGACAGGGGAGCTTTCTTT
TRBJ2-5 | TRBV9 | . | TRBD2 | CASSRRTSEETQYF | TGTGCCAGCAGCAGACGGACTAGCGAAGAGACCCAGTACTTC
TRBJ2-3 | TRBV9 | . | . | CASSGAVGSDTQYF | TGTGCCAGCAGTGGGGCGGTGGGGTCAGATACGCAGTATTTT
TRBJ1-2 | TRBV28 | . | TRBD1 | CASSPGDRHNYGYTF | TGTGCCAGCAGTCCAGGGGACAGACATAACTATGGCTACACCTTC
TRBJ1-1 | TRBV18 | . | . | CASSPAGMNTEAFF | TGTGCCAGCTCACCAGCCGGGATGAACACTGAAGCTTTCTTT
TRBJ1-6 | TRBV6-5 | . | . | CASRAGHGNSPLHF | TGTGCCAGCAGAGCAGGCCATGGGAATTCACCCCTCCACTTT
TRBJ2-2 | TRBV4-1 | . | TRBD1 | CASSQEPQGQGSNTGELFF | TGCGCCAGCAGCCAAGAGCCCCAGGGACAGGGGAGTAACACCGGGGAGCTGTTTTTT
TRBJ1-6 | TRBV18 | few | TRBD1 | CASSPWTGDNSPLHF | TGTGCCAGCTCACCATGGACAGGAGATAATTCACCCCTCCACTTT
TRBJ2-3 | TRBV2 | . | TRBD1 | CASRGDRGSTDTQYF | TGTGCCAGCAGGGGGGACAGGGGGAGCACAGATACGCAGTATTTT
TRBJ2-3 | TRBV6-5 | . | TRBD1 | CASRETGGGGTQYF | TGTGCCAGCAGAGAGACAGGGGGCGGCGGTACGCAGTATTTT
TRBJ2-1 | TRBV2 | once | TRBD2 | CASLSGGAVNEQFF | TGTGCCAGCCTTAGCGGGGGGGCCGTAAATGAGCAGTTCTTC
TRBJ2-2 | TRBV4-3 | . | . | CASSQGTSANTGELFF | TGCGCCAGCAGCCAAGGGACTTCCGCGAACACCGGGGAGCTGTTTTTT
TRBJ2-3 | TRBV7-2 | . | TRBD2 | CASRPGLAGGHTQYF | TGTGCCAGCAGACCCGGACTAGCGGGAGGGCATACGCAGTATTTT
TRBJ2-5 | TRBV7-2 | . | TRBD1 | CASSLTGTGGLTQYF | TGTGCCAGCAGCTTAACCGGGACAGGGGGCTTGACCCAGTACTTC
TRBJ2-1 | TRBV2 | . | . | CASSEEGRGWYNEQFF | TGTGCCAGCAGTGAAGAGGGAAGGGGGTGGTACAATGAGCAGTTCTTC
TRBJ1-2 | TRBV19 | . | TRBD1 | CASSISGTGVIYGYTF | TGTGCCAGTAGTATATCTGGGACAGGGGTAATCTATGGCTACACCTTC
TRBJ2-2 | TRBV7-9 | . | . | CASITPRGAWNTGELFF | TGTGCCAGCATCACCCCCCGGGGGGCTTGGAACACCGGGGAGCTGTTTTTT
TRBJ1-6 | TRBV6-5 | . | TRBD1 | CANRGPSYNSPLHF | TGTGCCAACAGGGGGCCCTCCTATAATTCACCCCTCCACTTT
TRBJ1-5 | TRBV19 | . | TRBD1 | CASDDRGGNQPQHF | TGTGCCAGTGATGACAGGGGGGGAAATCAGCCCCAGCATTTT
TRBJ2-1 | TRBV27 | . | . | CASSLRGGWDNEQFF | TGTGCCAGCAGTTTACGGGGAGGTTGGGACAATGAGCAGTTCTTC
TRBJ2-2 | TRBV9 | . | . | CASSKGGFTGELFF | TGTGCCAGCAGCAAGGGGGGGTTTACCGGGGAGCTGTTTTTT
TRBJ1-5 | TRBV6-5 | few | TRBD1 | CASSKTGERQPQHF | TGTGCCAGCAGTAAGACAGGGGAGCGACAGCCCCAGCATTTT
TRBJ2-2 | TRBV7-2 | . | TRBD2 | CASSLLAGGNTGELFF | TGTGCCAGCAGCTTACTAGCGGGGGGGAACACCGGGGAGCTGTTTTTT
TRBJ2-3 | TRBV5-4 | . | . | CASSPKVGADTQYF | TGTGCCAGCAGCCCCAAGGTGGGAGCGGATACGCAGTATTTT
TRBJ2-5 | TRBV2 | . | . | CASRPTQRETQYF | TGTGCCAGCAGACCTACACAGCGGGAGACCCAGTACTTC